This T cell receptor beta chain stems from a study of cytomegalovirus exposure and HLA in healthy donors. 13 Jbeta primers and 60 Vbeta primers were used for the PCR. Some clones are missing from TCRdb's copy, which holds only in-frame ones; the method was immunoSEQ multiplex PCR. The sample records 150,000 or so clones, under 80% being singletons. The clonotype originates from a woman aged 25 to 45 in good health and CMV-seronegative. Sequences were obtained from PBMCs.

CDR3 amino acids: CAWSERGNSPLHF. For the CDR3, the DNA is TGTGCCTGGAGTGAGCGGGGGAATTCACCCCTCCACTTT. The chain combines TRBV30 with TRBJ1-6; the D gene is possibly TRBD1 (5 bases). The germline V and J ends were trimmed by 1 base and 7 bases, with 8 bases remaining between them. Per the germline V gene, CDR1 is GTSNPN and CDR2 is SVGIG (reference sequence). This CDR3 comprises 13 residues.